The T cell receptor beta chain under discussion was sequenced for a study of blood T cell repertoires in COVID-19. For the study at large: The origin of the acute and convalescent COVID-19 samples was the United States, Italy and Spain. Nucleic acid was either cDNA or gDNA, and it came from T cells, B-cell-depleted T cells, or PBMCs.

In the original workflow: Nucleated cell counts were estimated from reference gene primer amplification. Libraries were prepared by immunoSEQ multiplex PCR; TCRdb keeps only in-frame clonotypes and omits some of them. V, J and clone size are taken as reported in that table, and D and trimming were inferred from the DNA itself. This sample has around 270,000 clones, with around 87% found just once. Germline V CDR1 and CDR2: MDHEN, SYDVKM. The trim removed 5 bases at V and 4 bases at J, leaving 8 bases unmatched. CDR3 length equals 15 residues. The chain employs TRBV28 and TRBJ1-5; 7 nucleotides agree with TRBD1. Specimen: peripheral blood. The clonotype originates from a woman aged 45 to 65 with acute or convalescent COVID-19. The CDR3 here is CASSPEDRRNQPQHF. The CDR3 DNA reads TGTGCCAGCAGTCCGGAGGACAGGAGAAATCAGCCCCAGCATTTT. Looking up the rest from reference TRBV28 and TRBJ1-5 gives the full variable domain: DVKVTQSSRYLVKRTGEKVFLECVQDMDHENMFWYRQDPGLGLRLIYFSYDVKMKEKGDIPEGYSVSREKKERFSLILESASTNQTSMYLCASSPEDRRNQPQHFGDGTRLSIL.